A selection of T cell receptor beta chains follows, all from one sample in a study of CD8 T cells in ankylosing spondylitis. A single record per CDR3 protein comes from TCRdb applying MiXCR to the 5' RACE reads. The repertoire has more than 250,000 distinct CDR3 sequences, roughly 10% of them found once; the top ten carry around 8.4%. Sequencing used blood, either unsorted or a sorted T cell fraction (not recorded which). The receptors here all came from a female donor with ankylosing spondylitis or in good health (not recorded which). CDR3s include the opening cysteine and the closing phenylalanine or tryptophan. D genes are given only for firm matches. The size of a clone is reported for some rows only, either as once, few or many, or as a class for expanded clones.

clone size: many
J gene: TRBJ2-6
D gene: -
V gene: TRBV27
CDR3 DNA: TGTGCCAGCAGTTCTATCTCTGGGGCCAACGTCCTGACTTTC
CDR3 protein: CASSSISGANVLTF

clone size: many
J gene: TRBJ1-4
D gene: TRBD1
V gene: TRBV29-1
CDR3 DNA: TGCAGCGTCGGGACAGGGGAAGAAAAACTGTTTTTT
CDR3 protein: CSVGTGEEKLFF

clone size: many
J gene: TRBJ2-4
D gene: TRBD1
V gene: TRBV5-1
CDR3 DNA: TGCGCCAGCAAAAGTTGGGGCGGACAGGGAGGAACTCAGTACTTC
CDR3 protein: CASKSWGGQGGTQYF

clone size: many
J gene: TRBJ2-1
D gene: TRBD2
V gene: TRBV28
CDR3 DNA: TGTGCCAGCAGTTCCGGACTAGCGGGAGAAGTTGTTGAGCAGTTCTTC
CDR3 protein: CASSSGLAGEVVEQFF

clone size: -
J gene: TRBJ2-5
D gene: -
V gene: TRBV5-5
CDR3 DNA: TGTGCTAGCAGCCCCTCTGGGACGGAGAAAGAGACCCAGTGCTTC
CDR3 protein: CASSPSGTEKETQCF

clone size: many
J gene: TRBJ2-7
D gene: -
V gene: TRBV28
CDR3 DNA: TGTGCCAGCAGTCCTGGAGGGGGGACCTTCTACGAGCAGTACTTC
CDR3 protein: CASSPGGGTFYEQYF

clone size: -
J gene: TRBJ2-3
D gene: -
V gene: TRBV7-8
CDR3 DNA: TGTGCCAGCAGCTTAGTAAGGGGCTGGTATGGTGATACGCAGTATTTT
CDR3 protein: CASSLVRGWYGDTQYF

clone size: many
J gene: TRBJ1-1
D gene: -
V gene: TRBV12-3/TRBV12-4
CDR3 DNA: TGTGCCAGCAGTTTTCCGACTCTGGGGACTGAAGCTTTCTTT
CDR3 protein: CASSFPTLGTEAFF

clone size: many
J gene: TRBJ2-3
D gene: TRBD2
V gene: TRBV11-2
CDR3 DNA: TGTGCCAGCAGCTTCCCTAGAGGACTAGCTCCTCTTGGAGATACGCAGTATTTT
CDR3 protein: CASSFPRGLAPLGDTQYF

clone size: many
J gene: TRBJ2-7
D gene: -
V gene: TRBV7-6
CDR3 DNA: TGTGCCAGCAGCTTAGGAAGGGGCCCAACCTACGAGCAGTACTTC
CDR3 protein: CASSLGRGPTYEQYF

clone size: many
J gene: TRBJ2-1
D gene: TRBD2
V gene: TRBV5-1
CDR3 DNA: TGCGCCAGCAGCTTGGGCCCGGGACTAGGGGCGTACAATGAGCAGTTCTTC
CDR3 protein: CASSLGPGLGAYNEQFF

clone size: few
J gene: TRBJ2-7
D gene: -
V gene: TRBV28
CDR3 DNA: TGTGCCAGCAGTTCGCAGACAGAGACCCCCTACGAGCAGTACTTC
CDR3 protein: CASSSQTETPYEQYF

clone size: -
J gene: TRBJ1-3
D gene: -
V gene: TRBV20-1
CDR3 DNA: TGCAGTGCTAGCTATGGACTCGGGGGAAACACCATATATTTT
CDR3 protein: CSASYGLGGNTIYF

clone size: many
J gene: TRBJ2-7
D gene: TRBD2
V gene: TRBV14
CDR3 DNA: TGTGCCAGCAACCGAGCGGGAGGTCGAGAGCAGTACTTC
CDR3 protein: CASNRAGGREQYF

clone size: many
J gene: TRBJ2-1
D gene: TRBD2
V gene: TRBV20-1
CDR3 DNA: TGCAGTGCTGGTTTACGGACTAGCGGGAGCAATGAGCAGTTCTTC
CDR3 protein: CSAGLRTSGSNEQFF

clone size: -
J gene: TRBJ1-5
D gene: -
V gene: TRBV28
CDR3 DNA: TGTGCCAGCAGCCCCGTGAGGGGTAGCAATCAGCCCCAGCATTTT
CDR3 protein: CASSPVRGSNQPQHF

clone size: many
J gene: TRBJ2-5
D gene: -
V gene: TRBV20-1
CDR3 DNA: TGCAGTGCTAGCCTGGTAGAAGAGACCCAGTACTTC
CDR3 protein: CSASLVEETQYF

clone size: many
J gene: TRBJ1-1
D gene: -
V gene: TRBV20-1
CDR3 DNA: TGCAGTGCTAGAGATCGGGGCAGTCTTTGGACTGAAGCTTTCTTT
CDR3 protein: CSARDRGSLWTEAFF

clone size: many
J gene: TRBJ2-1
D gene: TRBD2
V gene: TRBV20-1
CDR3 DNA: TGCAGTGCTAGAGAGCGGGGGGGATCGAATGAGCAGTTCTTC
CDR3 protein: CSARERGGSNEQFF

clone size: -
J gene: TRBJ2-5
D gene: TRBD1
V gene: TRBV2
CDR3 DNA: TGTGCCAGCAGTACGGGACAGGGGCCATCGGAGACCCAGTACTTC
CDR3 protein: CASSTGQGPSETQYF

clone size: many
J gene: TRBJ1-2
D gene: -
V gene: TRBV15
CDR3 DNA: TGTGCCACCAGTGAGGGGGTGCTTGGCTATGGCTACACCTTC
CDR3 protein: CATSEGVLGYGYTF

clone size: few
J gene: TRBJ2-5
D gene: -
V gene: TRBV3-1
CDR3 DNA: TGTGCCAGCAGCCAAAGGACTAGAGGGGGCGAGACCCAGTACTTC
CDR3 protein: CASSQRTRGGETQYF

clone size: many
J gene: TRBJ2-7
D gene: TRBD1
V gene: TRBV10-3
CDR3 DNA: TGTGCCACCCGGACAGGGGATTACGAGCAGTACTTC
CDR3 protein: CATRTGDYEQYF

clone size: -
J gene: TRBJ2-1
D gene: -
V gene: TRBV20-1
CDR3 DNA: TGCAGTGTCCAAGGTCCACAGGGTAACAATGAGCAGTTCTTC
CDR3 protein: CSVQGPQGNNEQFF

clone size: many
J gene: TRBJ2-2
D gene: TRBD1
V gene: TRBV5-1
CDR3 DNA: TGCGCCAGCAGCAAGACAGGGAACGCGAACACCGGGGAGCTGTTTTTT
CDR3 protein: CASSKTGNANTGELFF

clone size: many
J gene: TRBJ1-2
D gene: -
V gene: TRBV18
CDR3 DNA: TGTGCCAGCTCACCACCGGCGGACCAAAACTATGGCTACACCTTC
CDR3 protein: CASSPPADQNYGYTF

clone size: many
J gene: TRBJ2-1
D gene: TRBD2
V gene: TRBV7-2
CDR3 DNA: TGTGCCAGCAGCACCTCTTTAGCGGGACTCTACAATGAGCAGTTCTTC
CDR3 protein: CASSTSLAGLYNEQFF

clone size: many
J gene: TRBJ2-7
D gene: -
V gene: TRBV28
CDR3 DNA: TGTGCCACCCAAGGTATCCAGCAGTACTTC
CDR3 protein: CATQGIQQYF

clone size: many
J gene: TRBJ2-3
D gene: -
V gene: TRBV7-9
CDR3 DNA: TGTGCCAGCAGACCACAAAGGGGGCTAGCGGACGATGATACGCAGTATTTT
CDR3 protein: CASRPQRGLADDDTQYF

clone size: many
J gene: TRBJ2-2
D gene: TRBD2
V gene: TRBV12-3/TRBV12-4
CDR3 DNA: TGTGCCAGCCTCCCCGTGAGCGGGGGAACCGGGGAGCTGTTTTTT
CDR3 protein: CASLPVSGGTGELFF

clone size: many
J gene: TRBJ1-2
D gene: -
V gene: TRBV29-1
CDR3 DNA: TGCAGCGTTGAGGAGGACTTGGTAGGCTATGGCTACACCTTC
CDR3 protein: CSVEEDLVGYGYTF

clone size: many
J gene: TRBJ2-7
D gene: -
V gene: TRBV7-2
CDR3 DNA: TGTGCCAGCAGCGCTAGCGACGAGCAGTACTTC
CDR3 protein: CASSASDEQYF